These T cell receptor beta chains were read from a single sample in a study of cytomegalovirus exposure and HLA in healthy donors. Some clones are missing from TCRdb's copy, which holds only in-frame ones; the method was immunoSEQ multiplex PCR. The sample lists over 90,000 clones, around 70% occurring once. Sequenced: PBMCs. These receptors were obtained from a woman in her 50s in good health and CMV-seropositive. CDR3s include the opening cysteine and the closing phenylalanine or tryptophan. A D gene is named only where the DNA matches it firmly. Some rows have no size entry. The others give once, few or many, or a class for an expanded clone.

D: NA
size: NA
V: TRBV5-4
J: TRBJ1-1
CDR3: CASNLMRGNTEAFF
DNA: TGTGCCAGCAACTTAATGAGAGGGAACACTGAAGCTTTCTTT

D: TRBD1
size: NA
V: TRBV7-6
J: TRBJ1-2
CDR3: CASSSGTDSGYTF
DNA: TGTGCCAGCAGTTCCGGGACAGATTCTGGCTACACCTTC

D: NA
size: NA
V: TRBV9
J: TRBJ2-1
CDR3: CASSVERPSSYNEQFF
DNA: TGTGCCAGCAGCGTAGAGCGCCCCAGCTCCTACAATGAGCAGTTCTTC

D: TRBD2
size: NA
V: TRBV28
J: TRBJ2-3
CDR3: CASSQTSGLGVPDTQYF
DNA: TGTGCCAGCAGTCAAACCTCGGGACTAGGCGTCCCAGATACGCAGTATTTT

D: NA
size: once
V: TRBV5-6
J: TRBJ2-5
CDR3: CASSFSLSQETQYF
DNA: TGTGCCAGCAGCTTTTCACTTTCCCAAGAGACCCAGTACTTC

D: TRBD1
size: NA
V: TRBV7-8
J: TRBJ1-1
CDR3: CASSSLVAGGEAFF
DNA: TGTGCCAGCAGCTCATTGGTGGCAGGGGGTGAAGCTTTCTTT

D: NA
size: NA
V: TRBV7-3
J: TRBJ2-5
CDR3: CASSLSILQGRGRYQETQYF
DNA: TGTGCCAGCAGCTTAAGTATTTTACAGGGCCGGGGAAGGTACCAAGAGACCCAGTACTTC

D: TRBD1
size: NA
V: TRBV6-6
J: TRBJ1-2
CDR3: CASMGTGGNYGYTF
DNA: TGTGCCAGCATGGGGACAGGGGGCAACTATGGCTACACCTTC

D: NA
size: NA
V: TRBV5-1
J: TRBJ1-2
CDR3: CASSLNQDGGYTF
DNA: TGCGCCAGCAGCTTGAACCAGGATGGGGGCTACACCTTC

D: NA
size: NA
V: TRBV28
J: TRBJ2-1
CDR3: CASSYVLGSYNEQFF
DNA: TGTGCCAGCAGTTACGTCCTGGGCAGCTACAATGAGCAGTTCTTC

D: NA
size: once
V: TRBV5-1
J: TRBJ2-2
CDR3: CASSLVAAGELFF
DNA: TGCGCCAGCAGCTTGGTTGCAGCCGGGGAGCTGTTTTTT

D: NA
size: NA
V: TRBV14
J: TRBJ2-3
CDR3: CASSLSGASTDTQYF
DNA: TGTGCCAGCAGTCTTAGCGGTGCGAGCACAGATACGCAGTATTTT

D: TRBD2
size: few
V: TRBV6-1
J: TRBJ2-3
CDR3: CASREAGRDTQYF
DNA: TGTGCCAGCAGGGAAGCCGGGAGGGATACGCAGTATTTT

D: NA
size: NA
V: TRBV19
J: TRBJ2-6
CDR3: CASSMTRVLGANVLTF
DNA: TGTGCCAGTAGTATGACCAGGGTTCTGGGGGCCAACGTCCTGACTTTC

D: NA
size: NA
V: TRBV12-5
J: TRBJ2-1
CDR3: CASGLVLGLNEQFF
DNA: TGTGCTAGTGGTTTGGTACTCGGACTCAATGAGCAGTTCTTC

D: NA
size: NA
V: TRBV28
J: TRBJ2-5
CDR3: CASRQTPQETQYF
DNA: TGTGCCAGCAGACAGACCCCCCAAGAGACCCAGTACTTC

D: NA
size: NA
V: TRBV15
J: TRBJ2-1
CDR3: CATSTWEKGGTLHNEQFF
DNA: TGTGCCACCAGCACCTGGGAGAAGGGGGGGACTCTTCACAATGAGCAGTTCTTC

D: NA
size: few
V: TRBV7-9
J: TRBJ2-5
CDR3: CASSLAGAETQYF
DNA: TGTGCCAGCAGCTTAGCAGGGGCAGAGACCCAGTACTTC

D: TRBD2
size: NA
V: TRBV9
J: TRBJ2-7
CDR3: CASSVVAGGRSEQYF
DNA: TGTGCCAGCAGCGTAGTAGCGGGAGGACGAAGCGAGCAGTACTTC

D: NA
size: few
V: TRBV5-1
J: TRBJ2-1
CDR3: CASSLFPGVDEQFF
DNA: TGCGCCAGCAGCCTGTTCCCGGGAGTTGATGAGCAGTTCTTC

D: TRBD1
size: once
V: TRBV2
J: TRBJ2-1
CDR3: CASRPQSGGANNEQFF
DNA: TGTGCCAGCAGACCCCAATCAGGGGGAGCAAACAATGAGCAGTTCTTC

D: TRBD2
size: few
V: TRBV23-1
J: TRBJ2-1
CDR3: CASTPRTSGRGYNEQFF
DNA: TGCGCCAGCACCCCCCGGACTAGCGGGAGGGGGTACAATGAGCAGTTCTTC

D: TRBD2
size: NA
V: TRBV4-2
J: TRBJ2-1
CDR3: CASSQEGTNPYNEQFF
DNA: TGTGCCAGCAGCCAAGAAGGGACTAACCCCTACAATGAGCAGTTCTTC

D: TRBD2
size: NA
V: TRBV7-9
J: TRBJ2-3
CDR3: CASSPGEREGGTDTQYF
DNA: TGTGCCAGCAGCCCCGGTGAGCGGGAGGGTGGCACAGATACGCAGTATTTT

D: NA
size: few
V: TRBV11-2
J: TRBJ2-7
CDR3: CASSPVLGPYEQYF
DNA: TGTGCCAGCAGCCCAGTCCTAGGCCCCTACGAGCAGTACTTC